The 29 T cell receptor beta chains given below trace back to one sample, sequenced in a study of blood T cell repertoires in COVID-19. Repertoires were generated with immunoSEQ multiplex PCR, while TCRdb's copy carries only in-frame clones and drops some. The sample has over 15,000 clones; approximately 85% are singletons. The sequenced sample consisted of peripheral blood. The receptors come from a man aged 80 or over with acute or convalescent COVID-19.

The chain combines TRBV5-1 with TRBJ1-3; D gene uncertain. V dropped 2 bases and J dropped 2 bases, with 11 bases sitting between them. The CDR3 is 15 residues long. In germline, CDR1 is SGHRS, CDR2 YFSETQ. The CDR3 nucleotides read TGCGCCAGCAGCTTAGTGCAGGCCACTGGAAACACCATATATTTT. It is translated as CASSLVQATGNTIYF.

This clone was picked up one time. The chain couples TRBV18 to TRBJ2-2, with 7 bases that match TRBD1. This CDR3 has 17 amino acids. The germline CDR1 and CDR2 sequences are KGHSH and LQKENI. V trimming: 3 bases; J trimming: 1 base; junction bases outside the gene matches: 8. DNA for the CDR3: TGTGCCAGCTCACCCTCCGCCGGGACAGAGAACACCGGGGAGCTGTTTTTT. Its translation is CASSPSAGTENTGELFF.

The J gene is TRBJ1-2, the V gene TRBV30, with TRBD1 as a possible D gene (6 bases). Per the germline V gene, CDR1 is GTSNPN and CDR2 is SVGIG (reference sequence). This CDR3 has 17 residues. The V end was cut by 7 bases, the J end by 0 bases, with 24 bases between. In DNA, the CDR3 is TGTGCCTCGGACGAGGGGGACACAACTCTTCCTAACTATGGCTACACCTTC. Translating it yields CASDEGDTTLPNYGYTF. Full variable domain (outside the CDR3, taken from reference TRBV30 and TRBJ1-2): SQTIHQWPATLVQPVGSPLSLECTVEGTSNPNLYWYRQAAGRGLQLLFYSVGIGQISSEVPQNLSASRPQDRQFILSSKKLLLSDSGFYLCASDEGDTTLPNYGYTFGSGTRLTVV.

The J gene is TRBJ1-2, the V gene TRBV3-1 (or the pseudogene TRBV3-2); D is unresolved. The CDR3 is made up of 11 amino acids. Trimming cost V 7 bases and J 8 bases, with 11 bases left between them. Looked up from germline, CDR1 is LGHDT and CDR2 is YNNKEL (reference sequence). The CDR3, as DNA: TGTGCCAGCAACGGCGGAGGGGGCTACACCTTC. Its translation: CASNGGGGYTF.

V and J are TRBV7-6 and TRBJ2-1; 10 positions agree with TRBD2. Unmatched junction bases numbered 8, after V lost 2 bases and J lost 13 bases. Germline V gives CDR1 SGHVS, CDR2 FNYEAQ. The CDR3 is 14 amino acids. CDR3: CASSLIASGGHQFF. The CDR3 DNA reads TGTGCCAGCAGCTTAATCGCTAGCGGGGGCCATCAGTTCTTC.

The J gene is TRBJ1-1, the V gene TRBV7-8; a possible D gene is TRBD1 (5 bases). Germline CDR1 SGHVS, CDR2 FQNEAQ. The CDR3 covers 14 residues. Trimming pared 2 bases from V and 4 bases from J, leaving 11 bases between. The CDR3 here is CASSLSQGITEAFF. In DNA, the CDR3 is TGTGCCAGCAGCTTAAGTCAGGGTATCACTGAAGCTTTCTTT.

The chain carries TRBV6-5 and TRBJ2-3, with 7 bases matching TRBD2. The germline V gene encodes CDR1 MNHEY and CDR2 SVGAGI. V was pared by 8 bases and J by 3 bases, with 5 bases of the junction left unmatched. The CDR3 extends over 13 amino acids. CDR3: CASRRGKTDTQYF. CDR3 nucleotides: TGTGCCAGCCGGCGGGGGAAGACAGATACGCAGTATTTT.

This clone appeared once. This chain joins TRBV3-1 (or the pseudogene TRBV3-2) and TRBJ1-4, with TRBD1 identical over 9 bases. Per germline, CDR1 LGHDT and CDR2 YNNKEL (reference sequence). The V segment lost 1 base and the J segment 4 bases; nucleotides outside the gene matches: 7. CDR3 length: 17 amino acids. CDR3 amino acids: CASSQVGQGSGNEKLFF. The CDR3 DNA reads TGTGCCAGCAGCCAAGTGGGACAGGGTTCGGGTAATGAAAAACTGTTTTTT.

This clone was counted a few times. This chain joins TRBV5-4 and TRBJ1-1; D call uncertain. The V gene's germline CDR1 is SGHNT and CDR2 YYREEE (reference sequence). This CDR3 is 14 amino acids long. The ends were cut back, 4 bases at V and 0 bases at J, with 10 bases in the middle. The CDR3 reads CASSQMGVNTEAFF. As DNA, the CDR3 is TGTGCCAGCAGCCAGATGGGAGTGAACACTGAAGCTTTCTTT.

This chain uses TRBV23-1 with TRBJ1-5; D ambiguous. TRBV23-1 is treated as an ORF (open reading frame) with a function not yet certain. Trimming stripped 7 bases from V and 0 bases from J, with 16 bases between. The CDR3 spans 16 residues. The CDR3, as DNA: TGCGCCAGCATCCCAATCGAGTTATATAGCAATCAGCCCCAGCATTTT. This translates into CASIPIELYSNQPQHF.

This rearrangement joins TRBV7-9 to TRBJ2-1; possibly TRBD1 for D (6 bases). This CDR3 contains 15 residues. Looked up from germline, CDR1 is SEHNR and CDR2 is FQNEAQ (reference sequence). Trimming took off 5 bases at V and 7 bases at J, with 18 bases between the two ends. The CDR3 is CASSKIRTEINEQFF. CDR3 sequence (DNA): TGTGCCAGCAGCAAGATTAGGACAGAGATTAATGAGCAGTTCTTC. The variable domain in full, with the rest retrieved from reference TRBV7-9 and TRBJ2-1, is DTGVSQNPRHKITKRGQNVTFRCDPISEHNRLYWYRQTLGQGPEFLTYFQNEAQLEKSRLLSDRFSAERPKGSFSTLEIQRTEQGDSAMYLCASSKIRTEINEQFFGPGTRLTVL.

This clone was detected once. The chain employs TRBV7-9 and TRBJ1-5, with TRBD1 matching 7 bases. CDR1 is SEHNR and CDR2 is FQNEAQ in the germline V gene (reference sequence). The CDR3 has 14 amino acids. J was trimmed by 7 bases and V by 1 base; bases with no gene match: 4. CDR3 region: CASSLGQGNQPQHF. CDR3 nucleotides: TGTGCCAGCAGCTTAGGACAGGGAAACCAGCCCCAGCATTTT.

The genes are TRBV19 and TRBJ1-5, with 7 bases fitting TRBD1. CDR1 is LNHDA and CDR2 is SQIVND in the germline V gene (reference sequence). The CDR3 has 14 amino acids. V lost 4 bases and J lost 9; bases outside the gene matches: 9. In nucleotides, the CDR3 is TGTGCCAGTAGTACACAGGGGACCCATCGGCCCCAGCATTTT. It codes for CASSTQGTHRPQHF.

J is TRBJ1-3 and V is TRBV12-3 or TRBV12-4; D is ambiguous. The CDR3 consists of 13 residues. Trimming took off 3 bases at V and 1 base at J, with 4 bases between the two ends. The CDR3 loop reads CASSFSSGNTIYF. In DNA form, the CDR3 reads TGTGCCAGCAGTTTTAGTTCTGGAAACACCATATATTTT.

The rearrangement joins TRBV4-2 to TRBJ1-2; 8 bases are a match to TRBD1. Germline V gene lookup returns CDR1 LGHNA and CDR2 YNFKEQ. Germline trimming cut 3 bases from V and 5 bases from J; bases unmatched to any gene: 8. This CDR3 contains 15 residues. Here the CDR3 DNA reads TGTGCCAGCAGCCACCTTGGACAGGGTAAATATGGCTACACCTTC. Encoded protein: CASSHLGQGKYGYTF.

The chain uses TRBV5-5 and TRBJ1-2, with D maybe TRBD1 (6 bases). This CDR3 contains 16 residues. Germline CDR1 reads SGHKS; CDR2 reads YYEKEE (reference sequence). V lost 0 bases and J lost 5, with 17 bases in between. CDR3 in DNA: TGTGCCAGCAGCTTGGGAAGGTCCGGGGGGGCGTATGGCTACACCTTC. Its protein is CASSLGRSGGAYGYTF.

V is TRBV27 and J is TRBJ1-3; a possible D gene is TRBD1 (5 bases). The length of the CDR3 is 17 residues. CDR1 and CDR2 (germline): MNHEY, SMNVEV (reference sequence). Trimming took 5 bases from V and 0 from J, leaving 17 bases between them. CDR3 DNA sequence: TGTGCCAGCAGTCCCCGGGGCGGGGTCCACTCTGGAAACACCATATATTTT. Its protein is CASSPRGGVHSGNTIYF.

The chain is built from TRBV5-1 and TRBJ2-3, with D possibly matching TRBD1 (6 bases). In germline, CDR1 is SGHRS, CDR2 YFSETQ. The CDR3 is 13 residues long. V was pared by 0 bases and J by 5 bases, with 7 bases between. The CDR3 reads CASSLADRDTQYF. CDR3 coding DNA: TGCGCCAGCAGCTTGGCGGACAGAGATACGCAGTATTTT. The variable domain in full, with the rest retrieved from reference TRBV5-1 and TRBJ2-3, is KAGVTQTPRYLIKTRGQQVTLSCSPISGHRSVSWYQQTPGQGLQFLFEYFSETQRNKGNFPGRFSGRQFSNSRSEMNVSTLELGDSALYLCASSLADRDTQYFGPGTRLTVL.

V is TRBV25-1 and J is TRBJ2-5; TRBD2 is a possible D gene (6 bases). CDR1 MGHDK and CDR2 SYGVNS come from the germline V gene. Trimming removed 1 base at V and 4 bases at J, with 10 bases between. The CDR3 has 14 residues. CDR3 residues: CASSELLGGETQYF. DNA of the CDR3: TGTGCCAGCAGTGAATTGCTGGGAGGAGAGACCCAGTACTTC.

This clone has only one observation. The chain couples TRBV7-2 to TRBJ2-7, with no clear D. Trimming pared 5 bases from V and 4 bases from J, leaving 15 bases between. Germline V gene lookup returns CDR1 SGHTA and CDR2 FQGNSA. The CDR3 extends over 14 amino acids. The CDR3 sequence is CASSPRVGTYEQYF. The CDR3 coding sequence is TGTGCCAGCAGCCCCCGTGTGGGCACTTACGAGCAGTACTTC.

The CDR3 reads CASTAPGGFF. DNA of the CDR3: TGTGCCAGCACCGCCCCTGGAGGGTTCTTC. V gene TRBV21-1 combines with J gene TRBJ2-1; the D segment call TRBD2 is taken from the table without a DNA check. TRBV21-1 is a recognized pseudogene. The CDR3 totals 10 residues.

The CDR3 DNA sequence: TGTGCCTGGAGTCGCCGGGGGACCTACGAGCAGTACTTC. Translated, it gives CAWSRRGTYEQYF. The V call is TRBV30, the J call TRBJ2-7; D may be TRBD2 (6 bases). The ends were cut back, 2 bases at V and 2 bases at J, with 10 bases in the middle. The V gene's germline CDR1 is GTSNPN and CDR2 SVGIG (reference sequence). CDR3 size: 13 residues. The variable domain in full, with the rest retrieved from reference TRBV30 and TRBJ2-7, is SQTIHQWPATLVQPVGSPLSLECTVEGTSNPNLYWYRQAAGRGLQLLFYSVGIGQISSEVPQNLSASRPQDRQFILSSKKLLLSDSGFYLCAWSRRGTYEQYFGPGTRLTVT.

This clone has just a few counts. V gene TRBV13 combines with J gene TRBJ2-3, with D perhaps matching TRBD2 (5 bases). This CDR3 region has 15 residues. Germline V gene data show CDR1 as PRHDT and CDR2 as FYEKMQ (reference sequence). The V gene lost 5 bases and the J gene lost 4 bases, with 16 bases spanning the gap. The CDR3 DNA reads TGTGCCAGCAGCACTAGGAAGATTAAGCCAGATACGCAGTATTTT. Translated, it gives CASSTRKIKPDTQYF.

The V call is TRBV7-2, the J call TRBJ2-7, with D maybe TRBD2 (6 bases). Germline CDR1 reads SGHTA; CDR2 reads FQGNSA. The V end lost 3 bases, the J end lost 7 bases, and 10 bases lay between the germline ends. The CDR3 is made up of 12 amino acids. CDR3 sequence reads: CASSLGLLEQYF. CDR3 bases: TGTGCCAGCAGCTTGGGACTGTTGGAGCAGTACTTC.

J is TRBJ1-1 and V is TRBV11-2; 7 positions agree with TRBD1. The germline V gene encodes CDR1 SGHAT and CDR2 FQNNGV. V shed 5 bases and J 0 bases; nucleotides not matched to a gene: 6. The length of the CDR3 is 15 residues. The CDR3 nucleotides read TGTGCCAGCAGCGCCTCGGGACAGATGAACACTGAAGCTTTCTTT. It yields the protein CASSASGQMNTEAFF.

The V gene is TRBV19, the J gene TRBJ1-1; D may be TRBD1 (5 bases). The germline V and J ends were trimmed by 4 bases and 4 bases, with 13 bases remaining between them. Germline loops: CDR1 LNHDA, CDR2 SQIVND (reference sequence). This CDR3 has 14 residues. The CDR3 DNA is TGTGCCAGTAGTACGGGGGAGGTTTTCACTGAAGCTTTCTTT. Amino acids: CASSTGEVFTEAFF.

The sample holds many counts of this clone. The chain has TRBV9 and TRBJ1-3, with D unclear. Germline V CDR1 and CDR2: SGDLS, YYNGEE. The CDR3 has 16 amino acids. V was clipped by 3 bases and J by 0 bases, with 13 bases between them. The CDR3 is CASSDHAGNSGNTIYF. CDR3 bases: TGTGCCAGCAGCGACCACGCAGGAAACTCTGGAAACACCATATATTTT.

The chain has TRBV5-6 and TRBJ1-1; TRBD1 agrees at 9 bases. Unmatched junction bases numbered 6, after V lost 5 bases and J lost 7 bases. Germline loops: CDR1 SGHDT, CDR2 YYEEEE. CDR3 size: 13 residues. In DNA form, the CDR3 reads TGTGCCAGCAGGGGACAGGGACTGGGTGAAGCTTTCTTT. It is translated as CASRGQGLGEAFF. The entire variable domain, with the rest obtained from reference TRBV5-6 and TRBJ1-1, is as follows: DAGVTQSPTHLIKTRGQQVTLRCSPKSGHDTVSWYQQALGQGPQFIFQYYEEEERQRGNFPDRFSGHQFPNYSSELNVNALLLGDSALYLCASRGQGLGEAFFGQGTRLTVV.

The chain joins TRBV21-1 to TRBJ1-2; the D segment call TRBD1 is taken from the table without a DNA check. TRBV21-1 is reported as a pseudogene. CDR3 size: 14 residues. CDR3 sequence reads: CASSKAPVNYGYTF. The CDR3 region has the DNA TGTGCCAGCAGCAAGGCCCCAGTCAACTATGGCTACACCTTC.